This T cell receptor (beta chain) derives from a study of T cell repertoires in cytomegalovirus infection. Study context: Both a matching HLA type and CMV infection were indicated by public TCR beta signatures.

The length of the CDR3 is 12 residues. Trimming pared 4 bases from V and 4 bases from J, leaving 7 bases between. The germline gives CDR1 SGHAT, CDR2 FQNNGV. TCRdb reprocessed the reads with MiXCR, giving one entry per CDR3 protein. The data hold around 94,000 distinct CDR3 sequences, with 16% observed a single time. This clonotype was picked up many times. Its cognate antigen is unknown. Findings of the study overall: Pooled public TCR beta family frequency picked out CMV carriers with the relevant HLA. HLA-C-restricted, CMV-specific TCR beta clonotypes were dominant ex vivo.

This sequence was found in a human donor in good health (CMV status not recorded). Some clones in this sample may be carry-over from other donors' samples. The chain recombines TRBV11-2 with TRBJ2-5; D is ambiguous. Sequencing was done on a sample of PBMCs. The CDR3 bases are TGTGCCAGCAGCTCCCGGGCAGAGACCCAGTACTTC. Translated: CASSSRAETQYF.